These 29 T cell receptor beta chains came from one sample sequenced in a study of shared clonotypes between healthy human individuals. Naive CD8 populations comprised CD45RO-negative cells positively selected for CCR7, excluding terminally differentiated effector memory CD45RA+ cells. Data came from immunoSEQ multiplex PCR; TCRdb stores just in-frame clones and leaves some out. The sample shows a few million clones, about 94% of them seen only once. The sample consisted of naive CD8+ T cells from PBMCs. The receptor set was obtained from a man between 18 and 35 years old in good health. Some clones in this sample may be carry-over from other donors' samples.

This clone occurred once. The chain links TRBV28 to TRBJ1-3, with a weak D call TRBD1 (5 bases). The germline V gene has CDR1 MDHEN and CDR2 SYDVKM. The CDR3 spans 14 residues. V was trimmed by 6 bases and J by 4 bases, leaving 13 bases between them. As DNA, the CDR3 is TGTGCCAGCAGGCCGGGTGGGGGAGGAAACACCATATATTTT. It is translated as CASRPGGGGNTIYF.

Here the CDR3 DNA reads TGTGCCAGCAGTTGGGCCCAGGGACTAGTCTTGTACGAGCAGTACTTC. This codes for CASSWAQGLVLYEQYF. The rearrangement joins TRBV28 to TRBJ2-7; 8 bases line up with TRBD2. The germline CDR1 and CDR2 sequences are MDHEN and SYDVKM. V lost 4 bases to trimming and J lost 4 bases; unmatched junction nucleotides: 12. The CDR3 is 16 amino acids.

The chain has TRBV11-3 and TRBJ1-1; a weak D match, TRBD1 (5 bases). Trimming took 5 bases from V and 11 from J, leaving 18 bases between them. CDR3 length: 13 residues. CDR1 and CDR2 (germline): SGHNT, YENEEA. The CDR3 nucleotides read TGTGCCAGCAGCAACCGGGACGAACAGAGGGCTTTCTTT. This gives the protein CASSNRDEQRAFF.

The chain is built from TRBV5-4 and TRBJ1-1, with 8 nucleotides matching TRBD1. Germline V gene sequence: CDR1 SGHNT, CDR2 YYREEE (reference sequence). With V trimmed by 2 bases and J by 4 bases, 7 bases remained unmatched. The CDR3 sequence is 15 residues long. The CDR3 reads CASSFRGRTGTEAFF. In DNA, the CDR3 is TGTGCCAGCAGCTTCAGGGGGCGAACGGGCACTGAAGCTTTCTTT.

The chain carries TRBV2 and TRBJ1-3; tentatively, D is TRBD1 (5 bases). Trimming took 5 bases from V and 4 from J, leaving 15 bases between them. The length of the CDR3 is 15 residues. Looked up from germline, CDR1 is SNHLY and CDR2 is FYNNEI. Written as DNA, the CDR3 is TGTGCCAGCAGTCGCCGGGACGGCTACGGAAACACCATATATTTT. It codes for CASSRRDGYGNTIYF.

As DNA, the CDR3 is TGTGCCAGCAGCGCAGCGGAGTCCGGCTCCTACAATGAGCAGTTCTTC. This sequence encodes CASSAAESGSYNEQFF. This chain links TRBV9 with TRBJ2-1, with D possibly matching TRBD2 (5 bases). V was cut by 3 bases and J by 0 bases, with 13 bases left in between. CDR1 and CDR2 (germline): SGDLS, YYNGEE. The CDR3 is made up of 16 amino acids.

The genes are TRBV27 and TRBJ2-3; D is uncertain. The CDR3 has 13 amino acids. V lost 8 bases, J lost 2 bases, and 11 bases lay in between. The V gene's germline CDR1 is MNHEY and CDR2 SMNVEV (reference sequence). This CDR3 reads CASSKYPTDTQYF. DNA for the CDR3: TGTGCCAGCTCAAAATACCCCACAGATACGCAGTATTTT.

The V and J genes are TRBV2 and TRBJ2-7, with TRBD2 matching 12 bases. The CDR3 runs 17 residues. The ends lost 5 bases at V and 0 bases at J; junction bases unmatched: 8. In germline, CDR1 is SNHLY, CDR2 FYNNEI. The DNA of the CDR3 is TGTGCCAGCAGTTTAGACCTGACTAGCGGGGGCTCCTACGAGCAGTACTTC. Protein: CASSLDLTSGGSYEQYF.

V usage is TRBV29-1 and J usage is TRBJ2-3; 7 positions match TRBD2. Germline CDR1 reads SQVTM; CDR2 reads ANQGSEA. CDR3 length equals 16 residues. Trimming cost V 0 bases and J 0 bases; bases outside gene matches: 6. CDR3 region: CSVEDWLADSTDTQYF. The CDR3 bases are TGCAGCGTTGAAGACTGGCTAGCGGATAGCACAGATACGCAGTATTTT.

The V and J genes are TRBV7-9 and TRBJ2-7; D is undetermined. The germline V and J ends were trimmed by 5 bases and 7 bases, with 12 bases remaining between them. The germline CDR1 and CDR2 sequences are SEHNR and FQNEAQ (reference sequence). The CDR3 runs to 12 residues. This CDR3 reads CASSQNFGEQYF. The CDR3 DNA is TGTGCCAGCAGCCAGAATTTTGGGGAGCAGTACTTC.

This chain connects TRBV9 to TRBJ2-6; either TRBD1 or TRBD2 may supply D (6 bases each). The CDR3 is made up of 18 amino acids. Germline assignment: CDR1 SGDLS and CDR2 YYNGEE. With 0 bases removed from V and 0 bases from J, the gap between germline ends came to 13 bases. The CDR3 loop reads CASSVVEGGSSGANVLTF. CDR3 nucleotides: TGTGCCAGCAGCGTAGTCGAAGGGGGGAGCTCTGGGGCCAACGTCCTGACTTTC.

The rearrangement joins TRBV27 to TRBJ2-3, with 9 bases matching TRBD2. This CDR3 has 16 amino acids. The germline gives CDR1 MNHEY, CDR2 SMNVEV (reference sequence). Trimming removed 4 bases from V and 10 bases from J; junction bases left unmatched: 15. This CDR3 is CASSWFSSAGGPSQYF. CDR3 sequence (DNA): TGTGCCAGCAGTTGGTTTAGTTCGGCGGGAGGGCCTTCGCAGTATTTT.

This chain links TRBV29-1 with TRBJ1-1, with D unclear. Between the trimmed V and J ends, which lost 4 bases and 7 bases, there was a span of 16 bases. Germline V gene data show CDR1 as SQVTM and CDR2 as ANQGSEA. The CDR3 is 13 amino acids. CDR3 DNA: TGCAGCGTTGCATCGGGCGGAGGATTTGAAGCTTTCTTT. It yields the protein CSVASGGGFEAFF.

This clone was recorded once. This chain uses TRBV12-5 with TRBJ1-2; no clear D. V lost 6 bases, J lost 4 bases, and 15 bases lay in between. Germline values: CDR1 LGHNT, CDR2 FRNRAP. The CDR3 loop spans 14 amino acids. DNA of the CDR3: TGTGCTAGTGGACCCGGTCCAGTTGTCTATGGCTACACCTTC. It codes for CASGPGPVVYGYTF.

The J gene is TRBJ2-7, the V gene TRBV27; 10 nucleotides match TRBD1. CDR1 and CDR2 from the germline V gene are MNHEY and SMNVEV (reference sequence). The junction had 7 bases not matched to a gene; V was cut back by 5 bases and J by 3 bases. The CDR3 loop spans 15 amino acids. DNA of the CDR3: TGTGCCAGCAGTGCACGGACAGGGGGGAGCTACGAGCAGTACTTC. This translates into CASSARTGGSYEQYF.

V is TRBV6-7 and J is TRBJ2-1; the D call may be TRBD1 or TRBD2 (5 bases each). TRBV6-7 falls under the ORF class, with uncertain function. This CDR3 is built from 17 residues. V lost 6 bases, J lost 3 bases, and 21 bases lay in between. DNA for the CDR3: TGTGCCAGCAGACAGACCGGAAGGGACCAATGCTACAATGAGCAGTTCTTC. The encoded protein is CASRQTGRDQCYNEQFF.

The chain joins TRBV27 to TRBJ2-2, with D perhaps matching TRBD1 (6 bases). Germline CDR1 reads MNHEY; CDR2 reads SMNVEV (reference sequence). This CDR3 contains 13 residues. Trimming took off 7 bases at V and 6 bases at J, with 12 bases between the two ends. The DNA of the CDR3 is TGTGCCAGCACCTCCAGGGGTCCCGGGGAGCTGTTTTTT. This gives the protein CASTSRGPGELFF.

This chain uses TRBV5-6 with TRBJ2-1, with a possible D match to TRBD2 (6 bases). V lost 3 bases, J lost 0 bases, and 13 bases lay in between. From germline, CDR1 is SGHDT and CDR2 YYEEEE. CDR3 length: 16 residues. CDR3 in amino acids: CASSYGTAVSYNEQFF. The DNA of the CDR3 is TGTGCCAGCAGCTATGGGACTGCCGTCTCCTACAATGAGCAGTTCTTC.

The gene calls are TRBV9 and TRBJ2-1; D might be TRBD2 (5 bases). The CDR3 spans 15 residues. Germline values: CDR1 SGDLS, CDR2 YYNGEE. Trimming stripped 0 bases from V and 8 bases from J, with 15 bases between. DNA of the CDR3: TGTGCCAGCAGCGTAGTCGGGGTAGTCTCGGATGAGCAGTTCTTC. Translated: CASSVVGVVSDEQFF.

Concerning this clone itself: Within the sample, other DNA sequences also encode this same CDR3. The V gene is TRBV28, the J gene TRBJ1-2, with unresolved D. CDR1 and CDR2 (germline): MDHEN, SYDVKM. The CDR3 contains 11 residues. The V end lost 2 bases, the J end lost 7 bases, and 5 bases lay between the germline ends. CDR3 in amino acids: CASSLGVGYTF. In DNA form, the CDR3 reads TGTGCCAGCAGTTTAGGAGTTGGCTACACCTTC.

The gene calls are TRBV28 and TRBJ1-3, with unresolved D. CDR1 is MDHEN, CDR2 SYDVKM, per germline. V was clipped by 5 bases and J by 2 bases, with 13 bases between them. The CDR3 contains 15 residues. CDR3 nucleotide sequence: TGTGCCAGCAGTCCATCGGGAGGGACTGGAAACACCATATATTTT. Protein: CASSPSGGTGNTIYF.

The rearrangement uses TRBV10-3 and TRBJ2-3, with unresolved D. From germline, CDR1 is ENHRY and CDR2 SYGVKD. Trimming took off 8 bases at V and 2 bases at J, with 29 bases between the two ends. CDR3 length equals 19 residues. CDR3 amino acids: CAIGKGVVGERVFTDTQYF. The DNA of the CDR3 is TGTGCCATCGGTAAAGGAGTGGTTGGGGAACGGGTCTTCACAGATACGCAGTATTTT.

The V call is TRBV11-1, the J call TRBJ2-1; D remains ambiguous. The CDR3 sequence is 16 residues long. With 3 bases removed from V and 2 bases from J, the gap between germline ends came to 14 bases. In germline, CDR1 is SGHAT, CDR2 FQDESV (reference sequence). Here the CDR3 reads CASSFYEVEPYNEQFF. DNA of the CDR3: TGTGCCAGCAGCTTCTACGAAGTTGAGCCCTACAATGAGCAGTTCTTC.

The J gene is TRBJ2-1, the V gene TRBV18; 10 positions match TRBD2. CDR3 length: 17 amino acids. J was trimmed by 5 bases and V by 0 bases; bases with no gene match: 7. Germline V gene lookup returns CDR1 KGHSH and CDR2 LQKENI. CDR3 residues: CASSPPASGRPHNEQFF. CDR3 coding DNA: TGTGCCAGCTCACCACCGGCTAGCGGGAGACCACACAATGAGCAGTTCTTC.

The V call is TRBV19, the J call TRBJ2-1; 10 bases align to TRBD2. This CDR3 is built from 18 residues. CDR1 LNHDA and CDR2 SQIVND come from the germline V gene (reference sequence). With 1 base clipped from V and 7 bases from J, the junction kept 13 bases outside the gene matches. CDR3: CASSIGLAGEEGKNEQFF. CDR3 bases: TGTGCCAGTAGTATAGGCCTAGCGGGAGAGGAGGGAAAAAATGAGCAGTTCTTC. The full variable domain, in which reference TRBV19 and TRBJ2-1 provide the parts outside the CDR3, is DGGITQSPKYLFRKEGQNVTLSCEQNLNHDAMYWYRQDPGQGLRLIYYSQIVNDFQKGDIAEGYSVSREKKESFPLTVTSAQKNPTAFYLCASSIGLAGEEGKNEQFFGPGTRLTVL.

The chain joins TRBV6-5 to TRBJ2-2; 7 nucleotides agree with TRBD1. The germline V gene encodes CDR1 MNHEY and CDR2 SVGAGI. Trimming took 4 bases from V and 5 from J; bases not matched to a gene: 10. The length of the CDR3 is 16 residues. CDR3 residues: CASSFEGARWTGELFF. The CDR3, as DNA: TGTGCCAGCAGTTTTGAGGGGGCGCGCTGGACCGGGGAGCTGTTTTTT.

The V and J genes are TRBV5-1 and TRBJ2-2; D is possibly TRBD1 or TRBD2 (5 bases each). The germline CDR1 and CDR2 sequences are SGHRS and YFSETQ. The CDR3 length is 16 residues. Trimming took off 4 bases at V and 0 bases at J, with 13 bases between the two ends. As DNA, the CDR3 is TGCGCCAGCAGCCACCCCGGGGCCTCGAACACCGGGGAGCTGTTTTTT. Translation: CASSHPGASNTGELFF.

In its sample, this clone was seen once. This same CDR3 is encoded by further DNA sequences in the sample. V gene TRBV27 combines with J gene TRBJ2-7; possibly TRBD1 or TRBD2 for D (5 bases each). This CDR3 comprises 14 residues. V was clipped by 0 bases and J by 2 bases, with 8 bases between them. Germline V lookup: CDR1 MNHEY, CDR2 SMNVEV (reference sequence). CDR3: CASSLSRGAYEQYF. CDR3 nucleotides: TGTGCCAGCAGTTTATCGAGGGGTGCCTACGAGCAGTACTTC.

The chain combines TRBV28 with TRBJ2-7; D is perhaps TRBD2 (5 bases). Germline CDR1 is MDHEN and CDR2 is SYDVKM. V was trimmed by 6 bases and J by 0 bases, leaving 15 bases between them. CDR3 length: 15 amino acids. CDR3 nucleotides: TGTGCCAGCAGGCCCCGAGCGGTCCTCTCCTACGAGCAGTACTTC. Translation: CASRPRAVLSYEQYF.